The 16 T cell receptor beta chains below all came from one sample that was sequenced in a study of spatial heterogeneity in lung cancer. One entry per CDR3 protein, called by TCRdb with MiXCR from the 5' RACE reads. The sample carries about 14,000 distinct CDR3 sequences, 3.5% to 4.5% recorded once. These TCRs are of unknown antigen specificity. General study points: How many expanded intratumoral alpha and beta TCRs were present tracked the tumor mutation count, which was a count of nonsynonymous mutations.

Time point in this sample: sample taken at primary tumor resection. This material consisted of lung tumor tissue, taken at surgery. These receptors originate from a male donor with early-stage non-small cell lung cancer.

This clonotype was recorded many times. The V and J genes are TRBV6-2 or TRBV6-3 and TRBJ1-2; weak D call: TRBD1 (6 bases). CDR3 length: 13 amino acids. CDR1 and CDR2 from the germline V gene are MNHEY and SVGEGT. V lost 7 bases and J 5 bases, leaving 14 bases between the germline ends. The CDR3 nucleotides are TGTGCCAGCAACAGGGATTCGAGTTATGGCTACACCTTC. Its protein is CASNRDSSYGYTF.

This clonotype was seen at least ten times. This rearrangement joins TRBV13 to TRBJ1-1; tentative D call: TRBD1 (6 bases). The CDR3 extends over 13 amino acids. Between the trimmed V and J ends, which lost 7 bases and 12 bases, there was a span of 21 bases. CDR1 is PRHDT and CDR2 is FYEKMQ in the germline V gene (reference sequence). The CDR3 here is CASTPFQQGLSFF. CDR3 bases: TGTGCCAGCACCCCCTTCCAGCAGGGGCTGTCTTTCTTT.

This clonotype has just a few counts. The chain joins TRBV30 to TRBJ2-5; D perhaps matches TRBD2 (6 bases). The germline V gene encodes CDR1 GTSNPN and CDR2 SVGIG (reference sequence). CDR3 length equals 12 residues. V lost 4 bases, J lost 5 bases, and 11 bases lay in between. The CDR3, as DNA: TGTGCCTGGAAGGGAAGCGGGGAGACCCAGTACTTC. Its translation is CAWKGSGETQYF.

This clonotype was seen ten or more times. V is TRBV20-1 and J is TRBJ1-6; D gene unclear. V lost 0 bases, J lost 10 bases, and 7 bases lay in between. This CDR3 region has 12 residues. Germline CDR1 and CDR2: DFQATT and SNEGSKA (reference sequence). CDR3 sequence: CSARDPGSPLHF. The CDR3 DNA reads as TGCAGTGCTAGAGATCCGGGCTCACCCCTCCACTTT.

In this sample, this clonotype turned up many times. This chain uses TRBV2 with TRBJ2-3, with D perhaps TRBD1 (5 bases). Germline values: CDR1 SNHLY, CDR2 FYNNEI. The CDR3 is 14 residues long. The ends were cut back, 3 bases at V and 4 bases at J, with 11 bases in the middle. The CDR3 spells CASSDRVFADTQYF. In DNA form, the CDR3 reads TGTGCCAGCAGTGACAGGGTGTTCGCAGATACGCAGTATTTT.

This chain joins TRBV7-2 and TRBJ2-3, with 9 bases aligning to TRBD2. CDR1 SGHTA and CDR2 FQGNSA come from the germline V gene. This CDR3 contains 17 residues. Trimming took 1 base from V and 4 from J; bases not matched to a gene: 9. The DNA of the CDR3 is TGTGCCAGCAGCTTAGTTGGTAGCGGGAGCCGCGCAGATACGCAGTATTTT. As protein: CASSLVGSGSRADTQYF. Full variable domain (rest looked up from reference TRBV7-2 and TRBJ2-3): GAGVSQSPSNKVTEKGKDVELRCDPISGHTALYWYRQSLGQGLEFLIYFQGNSAPDKSGLPSDRFSAERTGGSVSTLTIQRTQQEDSAVYLCASSLVGSGSRADTQYFGPGTRLTVL.

The sample holds a few counts of this clonotype. V gene TRBV11-2 combines with J gene TRBJ1-1; tentative D call: TRBD1 (5 bases). Germline V gives CDR1 SGHAT, CDR2 FQNNGV. V gave up 3 bases and J gave up 11 bases, with 19 bases separating them. The length of the CDR3 is 14 residues. The DNA of the CDR3 is TGTGCCAGCAGCTTTAACGAGCGGGGGACCGGGGCTTTCTTT. Translated: CASSFNERGTGAFF.

In this sample, this clonotype turned up many times. The chain has TRBV20-1 and TRBJ2-1; possibly TRBD1 for D (6 bases). The CDR3 runs to 12 residues. Germline V lookup: CDR1 DFQATT, CDR2 SNEGSKA (reference sequence). V was clipped by 7 bases and J by 9 bases, with 16 bases between them. In DNA form, the CDR3 reads TGCAGTGGGCAGGGACAACTCGGTGAGCAGTTCTTC. Protein: CSGQGQLGEQFF.

Judged by abundance, this clonotype is medium-sized. In DNA, the CDR3 is TGTGCCAGCAGTGATATACCACCTTTCAGGGGAACTAATGAAAAACTGTTTTTT. As protein: CASSDIPPFRGTNEKLFF. The gene calls are TRBV6-5 and TRBJ1-4; D might be TRBD1 (6 bases). The CDR3 totals 18 residues. V was trimmed by 5 bases and J by 1 base, leaving 20 bases between them. The V gene's germline CDR1 is MNHEY and CDR2 SVGAGI.

There are many counts of this clonotype. V is TRBV7-8 and J is TRBJ1-4, with TRBD1 matching 8 bases. Germline trimming cut 5 bases from V and 7 bases from J; bases unmatched to any gene: 6. Germline V gene data show CDR1 as SGHVS and CDR2 as FQNEAQ. CDR3 length: 14 amino acids. CDR3 coding DNA: TGTGCCAGCAGCCCCAGCGACAGGGGTGAAAAACTGTTTTTT. It is translated as CASSPSDRGEKLFF.

The table lists this clonotype with a few counts. V usage is TRBV11-2 and J usage is TRBJ2-7; D uncertain. The germline gives CDR1 SGHAT, CDR2 FQNNGV. The CDR3 is made up of 16 amino acids. With 5 bases removed from V and 0 bases from J, the gap between germline ends came to 17 bases. The DNA for the CDR3 is TGTGCCAGCAGCCCGCCGGGCGCATCCCTCTCCTACGAGCAGTACTTC. This encodes CASSPPGASLSYEQYF.

As concerns this clonotype: The CDR3 end shows no conserved phenylalanine or tryptophan, and so a read error is likely. The DNA is left out, because the CDR3 cannot be placed on it with certainty; the CDR3 is given as TCRdb lists it. The chain couples TRBV6-1 to TRBJ1-2; the tabulated D call, TRBD1, remains unverified against the DNA. The CDR3 contains 15 residues when both ends are counted. Germline V CDR1 and CDR2: MNHNS, SASEGT. This chain's CDR3 is CASSDLRQFSYGYNY.

In its sample, this clonotype was seen a few times. The chain employs TRBV6-2 or TRBV6-3 and TRBJ1-5; TRBD1 aligns across 7 bases. The V gene's germline CDR1 is MNHEY and CDR2 SVGEGT. The V segment lost 2 bases and the J segment 5 bases; nucleotides outside the gene matches: 6. This CDR3 has 15 amino acids. The CDR3 nucleotides read TGTGCCAGCAGTTACCCACAGGGGAAGGATCAGCCCCAGCATTTT. Translated: CASSYPQGKDQPQHF.

Many counts were recorded for this clonotype. The CDR3 DNA sequence: TGTGCCAGCAGTTACTCTTTGCCCAGCTCTGGGGCCAACGTCCTGACTTTC. Amino acids: CASSYSLPSSGANVLTF. V is TRBV6-5 and J is TRBJ2-6; D not certain. From germline, CDR1 is MNHEY and CDR2 SVGAGI. The CDR3 length is 17 residues. The V end lost 0 bases, the J end lost 0 bases, and 9 bases lay between the germline ends.

This clonotype has a count of ten or more. The gene calls are TRBV5-1 and TRBJ1-1; 7 nucleotides match TRBD1. Looked up from germline, CDR1 is SGHRS and CDR2 is YFSETQ. The CDR3 is 15 residues long. J gave up 0 bases and V 2 bases, and 4 bases lay outside the gene matches. Here the CDR3 reads CASSFDREMNTEAFF. The CDR3 DNA is TGCGCCAGCAGCTTCGACAGGGAGATGAACACTGAAGCTTTCTTT.

By sample fraction, this clonotype is medium-sized (0.01 to 0.1%). The rearrangement uses TRBV4-1 and TRBJ1-5; tentatively, D is TRBD1 (6 bases). V lost 0 bases and J lost 4, with 16 bases in between. This CDR3 has 17 residues. Germline lookup yields CDR1 MGHRA and CDR2 YSYEKL. CDR3 region: CASSQDVTGTSNQPQHF. DNA of the CDR3: TGCGCCAGCAGCCAAGATGTAACAGGGACCTCAAATCAGCCCCAGCATTTT.